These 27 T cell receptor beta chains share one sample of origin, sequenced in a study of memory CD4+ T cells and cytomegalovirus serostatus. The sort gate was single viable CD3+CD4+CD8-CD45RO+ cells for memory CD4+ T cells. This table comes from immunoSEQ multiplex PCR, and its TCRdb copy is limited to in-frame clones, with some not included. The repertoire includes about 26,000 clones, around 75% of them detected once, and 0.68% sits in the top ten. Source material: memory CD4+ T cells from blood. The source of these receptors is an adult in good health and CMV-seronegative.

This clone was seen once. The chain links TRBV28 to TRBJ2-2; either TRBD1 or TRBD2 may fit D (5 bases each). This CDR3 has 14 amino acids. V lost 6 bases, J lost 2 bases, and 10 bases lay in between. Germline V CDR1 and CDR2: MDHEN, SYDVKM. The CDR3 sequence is CASSGTVNTGELFF. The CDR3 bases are TGTGCCAGCAGCGGGACGGTTAACACCGGGGAGCTGTTTTTT.

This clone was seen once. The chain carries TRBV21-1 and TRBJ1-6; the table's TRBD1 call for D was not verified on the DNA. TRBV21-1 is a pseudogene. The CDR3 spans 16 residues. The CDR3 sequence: CASSSILQGRNSPLHF. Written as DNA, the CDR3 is TGTGCCAGCAGCAGTATCTTACAGGGGAGAAATTCACCCCTCCACTTT.

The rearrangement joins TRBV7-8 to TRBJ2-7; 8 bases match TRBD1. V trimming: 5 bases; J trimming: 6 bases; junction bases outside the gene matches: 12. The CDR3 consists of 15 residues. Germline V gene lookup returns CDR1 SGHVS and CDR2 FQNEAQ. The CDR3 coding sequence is TGTGCCAGCAGCCCCCGGGACAGGAGGCTCGGCGAGCAGTACTTC. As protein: CASSPRDRRLGEQYF. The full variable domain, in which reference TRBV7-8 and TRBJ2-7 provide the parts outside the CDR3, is GAGVSQSPRYKVAKRGQDVALRCDPISGHVSLFWYQQALGQGPEFLTYFQNEAQLDKSGLPSDRFFAERPEGSVSTLKIQRTQQEDSAVYLCASSPRDRRLGEQYFGPGTRLTVT.

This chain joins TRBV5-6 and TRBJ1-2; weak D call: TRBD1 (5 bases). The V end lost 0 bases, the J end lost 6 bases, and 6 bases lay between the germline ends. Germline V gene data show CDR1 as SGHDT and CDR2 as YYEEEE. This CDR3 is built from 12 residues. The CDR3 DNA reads TGTGCCAGCAGCTTGGGAGGGGATGGCTACACCTTC. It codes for CASSLGGDGYTF.

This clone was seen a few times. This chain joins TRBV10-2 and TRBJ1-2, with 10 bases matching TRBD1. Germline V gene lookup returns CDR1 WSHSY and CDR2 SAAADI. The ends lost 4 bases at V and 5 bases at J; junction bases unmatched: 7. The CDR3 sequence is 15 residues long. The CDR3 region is CASSVSGQGDYGYTF. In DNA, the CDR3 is TGCGCCAGCAGTGTTTCTGGACAGGGGGATTATGGCTACACCTTC.

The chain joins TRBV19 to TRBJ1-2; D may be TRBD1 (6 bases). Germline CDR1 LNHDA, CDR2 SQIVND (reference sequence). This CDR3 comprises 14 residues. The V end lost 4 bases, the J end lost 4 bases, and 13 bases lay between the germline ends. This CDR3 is CASSNPGQSYGYTF. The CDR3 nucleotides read TGTGCCAGTAGTAACCCCGGACAGTCCTATGGCTACACCTTC.

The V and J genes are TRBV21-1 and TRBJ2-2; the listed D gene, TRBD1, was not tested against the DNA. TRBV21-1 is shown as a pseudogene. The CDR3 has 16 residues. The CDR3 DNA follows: TGTGCCAGCAGCCCCGGACAGGGGGAGAACACCGGGGAGCTGTTTTTT. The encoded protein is CASSPGQGENTGELFF.

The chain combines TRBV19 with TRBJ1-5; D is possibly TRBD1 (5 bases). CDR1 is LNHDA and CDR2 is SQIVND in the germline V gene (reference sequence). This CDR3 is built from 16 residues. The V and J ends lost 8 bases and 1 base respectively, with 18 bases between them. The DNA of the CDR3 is TGTGCCAGTTCTTTCGGGGGGTCGACGAGCAATCAGCCCCAGCATTTT. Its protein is CASSFGGSTSNQPQHF.

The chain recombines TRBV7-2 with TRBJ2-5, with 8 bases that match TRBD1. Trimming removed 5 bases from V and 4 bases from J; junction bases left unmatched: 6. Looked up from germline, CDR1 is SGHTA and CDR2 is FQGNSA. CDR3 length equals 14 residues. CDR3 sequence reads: CASSRQGLGETQYF. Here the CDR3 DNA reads TGTGCCAGCAGCCGACAGGGGCTTGGAGAGACCCAGTACTTC.

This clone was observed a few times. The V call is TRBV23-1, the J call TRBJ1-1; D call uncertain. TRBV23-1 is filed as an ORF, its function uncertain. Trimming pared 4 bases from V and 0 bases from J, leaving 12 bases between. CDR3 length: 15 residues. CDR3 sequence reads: CASSRRGRLNTEAFF. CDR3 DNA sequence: TGCGCCAGCAGTCGCCGCGGACGCTTGAACACTGAAGCTTTCTTT.

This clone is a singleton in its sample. The CDR3 DNA sequence: TGTGCCAGCAGTGGCTGGCAGGCCACCAACACTGAAGCTTTCTTT. Residues: CASSGWQATNTEAFF. The chain recombines TRBV6-1 with TRBJ1-1; D gene ambiguous. Germline loops: CDR1 MNHNS, CDR2 SASEGT. The V gene lost 4 bases and the J gene lost 2 bases, with 14 bases spanning the gap. CDR3 length equals 15 residues.

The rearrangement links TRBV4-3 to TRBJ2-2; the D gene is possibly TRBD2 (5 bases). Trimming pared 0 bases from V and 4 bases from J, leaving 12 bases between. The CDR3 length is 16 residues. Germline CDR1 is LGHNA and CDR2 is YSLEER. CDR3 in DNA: TGCGCCAGCAGCCAAGACATGAGAGAGGGCACCGGGGAGCTGTTTTTT. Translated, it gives CASSQDMREGTGELFF.

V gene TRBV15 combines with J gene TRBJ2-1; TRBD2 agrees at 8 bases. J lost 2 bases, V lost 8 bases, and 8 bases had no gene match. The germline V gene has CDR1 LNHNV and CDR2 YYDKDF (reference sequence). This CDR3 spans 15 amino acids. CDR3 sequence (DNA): TGTGCCACCGTGCGGGGGCGGGGGGCCTACAATGAGCAGTTCTTC. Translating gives CATVRGRGAYNEQFF.

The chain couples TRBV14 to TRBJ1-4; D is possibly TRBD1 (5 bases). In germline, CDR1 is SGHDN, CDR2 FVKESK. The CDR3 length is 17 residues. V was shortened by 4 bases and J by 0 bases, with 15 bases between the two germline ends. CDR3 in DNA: TGTGCCAGCAGCCTAGGATTAGCGACAGCAACTAATGAAAAACTGTTTTTT. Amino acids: CASSLGLATATNEKLFF.

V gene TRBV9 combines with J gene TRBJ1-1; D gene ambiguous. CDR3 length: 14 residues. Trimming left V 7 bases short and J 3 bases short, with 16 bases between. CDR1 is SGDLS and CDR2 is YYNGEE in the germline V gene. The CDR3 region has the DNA TGTGCCAGCGGCCCTGCGGGGAGAGACACTGAAGCTTTCTTT. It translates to CASGPAGRDTEAFF.

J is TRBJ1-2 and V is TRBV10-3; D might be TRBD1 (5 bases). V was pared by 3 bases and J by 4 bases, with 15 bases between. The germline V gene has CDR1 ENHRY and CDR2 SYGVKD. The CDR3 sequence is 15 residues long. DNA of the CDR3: TGTGCCATCAGTGATGGGGCCGGGGGGAGCTATGGCTACACCTTC. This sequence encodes CAISDGAGGSYGYTF.

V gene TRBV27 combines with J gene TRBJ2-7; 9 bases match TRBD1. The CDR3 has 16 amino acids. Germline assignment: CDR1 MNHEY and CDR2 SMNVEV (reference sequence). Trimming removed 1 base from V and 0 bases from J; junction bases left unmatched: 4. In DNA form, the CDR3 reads TGTGCCAGCAGTTTATTCCGGGGACAGGGCTCCTACGAGCAGTACTTC. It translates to CASSLFRGQGSYEQYF.

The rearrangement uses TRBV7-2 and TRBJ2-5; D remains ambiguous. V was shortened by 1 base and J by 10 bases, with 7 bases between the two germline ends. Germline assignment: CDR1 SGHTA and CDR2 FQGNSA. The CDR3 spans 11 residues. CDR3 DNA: TGTGCCAGCAGCTTAGGGTTATACCAGTACTTC. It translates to CASSLGLYQYF.

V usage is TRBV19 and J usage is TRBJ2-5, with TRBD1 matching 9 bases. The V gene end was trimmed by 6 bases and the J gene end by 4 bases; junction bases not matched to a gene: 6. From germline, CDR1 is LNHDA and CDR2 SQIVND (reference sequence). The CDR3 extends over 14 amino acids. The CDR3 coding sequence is TGTGCCAGTAGCGAGGACAGGGGTGGAGAGACCCAGTACTTC. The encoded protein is CASSEDRGGETQYF. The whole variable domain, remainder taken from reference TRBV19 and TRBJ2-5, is DGGITQSPKYLFRKEGQNVTLSCEQNLNHDAMYWYRQDPGQGLRLIYYSQIVNDFQKGDIAEGYSVSREKKESFPLTVTSAQKNPTAFYLCASSEDRGGETQYFGPGTRLLVL.

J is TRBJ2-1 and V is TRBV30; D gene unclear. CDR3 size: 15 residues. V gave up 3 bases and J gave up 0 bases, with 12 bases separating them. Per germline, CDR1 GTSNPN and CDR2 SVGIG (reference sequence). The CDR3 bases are TGTGCCTGGAGAGTTCGCAGGAGCTCCTACAATGAGCAGTTCTTC. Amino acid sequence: CAWRVRRSSYNEQFF.

The CDR3 loop is CASSLGEQFF. For the CDR3, the DNA is TGTGCCAGCAGCTTGGGAGAGCAGTTCTTC. This sequence joins TRBV5-5 and TRBJ2-1; no clear D. Trimming shortened V by 0 bases and J by 10 bases, and 2 bases separated the two germline ends. This CDR3 contains 10 residues. The germline V gene has CDR1 SGHKS and CDR2 YYEKEE (reference sequence).

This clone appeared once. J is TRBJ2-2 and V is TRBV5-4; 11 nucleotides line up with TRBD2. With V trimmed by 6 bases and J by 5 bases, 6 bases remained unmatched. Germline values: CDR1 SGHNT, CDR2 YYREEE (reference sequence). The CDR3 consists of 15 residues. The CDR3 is CASTSLAGGTGELFF. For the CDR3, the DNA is TGTGCCAGCACCTCCCTAGCGGGGGGTACCGGGGAGCTGTTTTTT. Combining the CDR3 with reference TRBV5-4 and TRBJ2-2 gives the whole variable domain ETGVTQSPTHLIKTRGQQVTLRCSSQSGHNTVSWYQQALGQGPQFIFQYYREEENGRGNFPPRFSGLQFPNYSSELNVNALELDDSALYLCASTSLAGGTGELFFGEGSRLTVL.

The CDR3 sequence is CAGGPPGAGGANVLTF. CDR3 nucleotides: TGTGCCGGGGGGCCTCCGGGGGCGGGTGGGGCCAACGTCCTGACTTTC. This chain joins TRBV30 and TRBJ2-6; D assignment may be TRBD1 or TRBD2 (6 bases each). The CDR3 has 16 residues. Germline CDR1 is GTSNPN and CDR2 is SVGIG (reference sequence). With 8 bases removed from V and 3 bases from J, the gap between germline ends came to 20 bases. The full variable domain, its missing parts supplied by reference TRBV30 and TRBJ2-6, is SQTIHQWPATLVQPVGSPLSLECTVEGTSNPNLYWYRQAAGRGLQLLFYSVGIGQISSEVPQNLSASRPQDRQFILSSKKLLLSDSGFYLCAGGPPGAGGANVLTFGAGSRLTVL.

CDR3 DNA sequence: TGTGCCAGCAGCACTCGGGACAGGCAAAACACCATATATTTT. It is translated as CASSTRDRQNTIYF. The J gene is TRBJ1-3, the V gene TRBV9, with 8 bases aligning to TRBD1. Germline-derived CDR1 and CDR2 are SGDLS and YYNGEE. V shed 4 bases, J shed 6 bases, and the junction held 6 bases outside the gene matches. This CDR3 is 14 amino acids long.

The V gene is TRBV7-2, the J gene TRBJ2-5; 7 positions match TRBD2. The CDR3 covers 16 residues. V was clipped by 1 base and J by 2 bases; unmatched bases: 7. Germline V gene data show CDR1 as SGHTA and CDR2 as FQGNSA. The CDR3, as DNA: TGTGCCAGCAGCTTAGACCCTAGCGGTCCACAAGAGACCCAGTACTTC. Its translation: CASSLDPSGPQETQYF.

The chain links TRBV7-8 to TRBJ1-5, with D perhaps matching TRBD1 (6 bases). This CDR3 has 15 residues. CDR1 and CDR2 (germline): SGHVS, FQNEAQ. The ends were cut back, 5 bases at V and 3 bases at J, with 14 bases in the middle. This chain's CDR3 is CASSPGARDNQPQHF. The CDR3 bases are TGTGCCAGCAGCCCAGGGGCTCGAGACAATCAGCCCCAGCATTTT.

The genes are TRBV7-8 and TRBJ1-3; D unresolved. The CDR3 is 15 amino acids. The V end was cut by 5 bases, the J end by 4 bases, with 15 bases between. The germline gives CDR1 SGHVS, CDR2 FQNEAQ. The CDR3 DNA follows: TGTGCCAGCAGCCCTAGGCGGGCATCGGGAAACACCATATATTTT. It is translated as CASSPRRASGNTIYF.